This T cell receptor beta chain was recorded in a study of T cell responses to AZD1222 COVID-19 vaccine. Regarding the study as a whole: Recipients of AZD1222 seropositive at baseline numbered only 5 or 6. The peak T cell response came first, and repertoires were sampled only after it.

On this clone itself: Its antigen is not identified.

This CDR3 is 16 amino acids long. J gave up 2 bases and V 1 base, and 7 bases lay outside the gene matches. Germline CDR1 reads LGHNA; CDR2 reads YNFKEQ. Profiling relied on immunoSEQ multiplex PCR, and the TCRdb table lists in-frame clones only, not all of them. The sample consists of some 180,000 clones, 90% of them appearing once. The chain carries TRBV4-2 and TRBJ2-5, with 7 bases lining up with TRBD1. The sequence derives from an adult in good health. Sequenced material: peripheral blood, taken on day 0 of AZD1222 vaccination. CDR3 loop: CASSQAYGDRQETQYF. DNA of the CDR3: TGTGCCAGCAGCCAAGCGTACGGGGACAGACAAGAGACCCAGTACTTC.